This T cell receptor (beta chain) was identified during a study of blood T cell repertoires in COVID-19. Study-level background: Samples of COVID-19 (acute and convalescent) were obtained from the United States, Italy and Spain. Nucleic acid was either cDNA or gDNA, and it came from T cells, B-cell-depleted T cells, or PBMCs.

The authors' processing: Reference gene primer amplification in the assay estimated nucleated cell counts. This table comes from immunoSEQ multiplex PCR, and its TCRdb copy is limited to in-frame clones, with some not included. The DNA gave D and trimming, while V, J and clone size come from that table. The sample gives hundreds of thousands of clones, 79% of which show up once; over 3% is in the top ten. This clone rates as medium-sized. This CDR3 is 13 amino acids long. V shed 2 bases and J shed 5 bases, with 6 bases lying between them. CDR1 is KGHSH and CDR2 is LQKENI in the germline V gene. The TCR originated in a woman aged 40 to 50 with active or convalescent COVID-19. The V and J genes are TRBV18 and TRBJ2-2; D might be TRBD1 (5 bases). The sequenced material came from peripheral blood. The CDR3 sequence is CASSPKGTGELFF. The CDR3 coding sequence is TGTGCCAGCTCACCAAAGGGGACCGGGGAGCTGTTTTTT.